One TCR beta chain is described in this entry. Its cognate antigen is unknown. The source of the sample is a study of blood T cells in healthy people across ages. Study-wide results and limits: Diversity estimates from one million T cells were considered underestimates. PBMCs were not sorted, which prevented a conclusive comparison of naive versus antigen-experienced cells.

No fewer than 7 million PBMCs went into each sample. With V trimmed by 11 bases and J by 0 bases, 2 bases remained unmatched. CDR3 size: 13 residues. Per the germline V gene, CDR1 is SEHNR and CDR2 is FQNEAQ (reference sequence). A J-beta primer mix and a sample-barcoded 5' primer were used in a second PCR of about 7 to 12 cycles. Each of the samples gave a minimum of 2.5 million paired-end reads that contained CDR3. TCRdb redid the calling of the 5' RACE reads with MiXCR, one entry per CDR3 protein. The sample records some 1,800,000 distinct CDR3 sequences, about two fifths being singletons. The sequence derives from a human donor in good health. This chain links TRBV7-9 with TRBJ1-1; the match to TRBD1 covers 11 bases. Sequencing was performed on blood. The DNA of the CDR3 is TGTGCCGGACAGGGGGCCCTGAACACTGAAGCTTTCTTT. Encoded protein: CAGQGALNTEAFF.